Listed below are T cell receptor beta chains from one sample, sequenced in a study of cytomegalovirus exposure and HLA in healthy donors. Method: immunoSEQ multiplex PCR; TCRdb's copy keeps in-frame clones and lacks some. This sample yields roughly 190,000 clones, of which around three quarters are seen a single time; under 2.5% belongs to the top ten. The sequenced sample was PBMCs. The receptors come from a woman younger than 45 in good health and CMV-seropositive. CDR3s include the opening cysteine and the closing phenylalanine or tryptophan. The order of the fields is CDR3 DNA, CDR3 protein, V gene, J gene, D gene, clone size. A D gene is named only where the DNA matches it firmly. Clone size is given for some rows only: seen once, a few or many times, or a class if the clone is expanded.

CDR3nt: TGCGCCAGCAGCCAAGAGGCGGCGGATACGCAGTATTTT
CDR3aa: CASSQEAADTQYF
v_gene: TRBV4-3
j_gene: TRBJ2-3
d_gene: -
abundance: -

CDR3nt: TGTGCCAGCAGCCTACAGGGGGGTGTGACTGAAGCTTTCTTT
CDR3aa: CASSLQGGVTEAFF
v_gene: TRBV7-9
j_gene: TRBJ1-1
d_gene: TRBD1
abundance: -

CDR3nt: TGTGCCTGGAGTAGAGACAGGGGCCCAAGGAGCAATCAGCCCCAGCATTTT
CDR3aa: CAWSRDRGPRSNQPQHF
v_gene: TRBV30
j_gene: TRBJ1-5
d_gene: TRBD1
abundance: -

CDR3nt: TGTGCCAGTAGTGCCGGACAGTCTCTTGAAGCTTTCTTT
CDR3aa: CASSAGQSLEAFF
v_gene: TRBV19
j_gene: TRBJ1-1
d_gene: -
abundance: -

CDR3nt: TGTGCCTGGAGTGAGCTACGAAATCAGCCCCAGCATTTT
CDR3aa: CAWSELRNQPQHF
v_gene: TRBV30
j_gene: TRBJ1-5
d_gene: -
abundance: -

CDR3nt: TGTGCCAGCAGCACACCCTCGGACAGGGGGAACACTGAAGCTTTCTTT
CDR3aa: CASSTPSDRGNTEAFF
v_gene: TRBV21-1
j_gene: TRBJ1-1
d_gene: -
abundance: -

CDR3nt: TGTGCCACCGGGACTAGCGGTTTCAATGAGCAGTTCTTC
CDR3aa: CATGTSGFNEQFF
v_gene: TRBV6-6
j_gene: TRBJ2-1
d_gene: TRBD2
abundance: once

CDR3nt: TGTGCCAGCAGTGAAGCGGTCTTGCTAGCGGGTAGTAGGCAGTACTTC
CDR3aa: CASSEAVLLAGSRQYF
v_gene: TRBV6-1
j_gene: TRBJ2-7
d_gene: TRBD2
abundance: -

CDR3nt: TGCGCCAGCAGCTTGGAGACGGGCGAGCAGTACTTC
CDR3aa: CASSLETGEQYF
v_gene: TRBV5-1
j_gene: TRBJ2-7
d_gene: -
abundance: -

CDR3nt: TGTGCCAGCAGTGACGCGGGGGCCGGTAACACTGAAGCTTTCTTT
CDR3aa: CASSDAGAGNTEAFF
v_gene: TRBV2
j_gene: TRBJ1-1
d_gene: -
abundance: few

CDR3nt: TGCAGCGTTGGCGGCCACTACACAGATACGCAGTATTTT
CDR3aa: CSVGGHYTDTQYF
v_gene: TRBV29-1
j_gene: TRBJ2-3
d_gene: -
abundance: few

CDR3nt: TGTGCCGGAGGGAAGACAGGGATCTCCAATCAGCCCCAGCATTTT
CDR3aa: CAGGKTGISNQPQHF
v_gene: TRBV19
j_gene: TRBJ1-5
d_gene: TRBD1
abundance: -

CDR3nt: TGTGCCAGCAGCCGTACGGGGGTTCCCTACGAGCAGTACTTC
CDR3aa: CASSRTGVPYEQYF
v_gene: TRBV6-5
j_gene: TRBJ2-7
d_gene: -
abundance: -

CDR3nt: TGTGCCAGCAGTTTTAGGTGGGAGTCACCCCTCCACTTT
CDR3aa: CASSFRWESPLHF
v_gene: TRBV28
j_gene: TRBJ1-6
d_gene: -
abundance: few

CDR3nt: TGTGCCAGCAGTACTACGAGCTACGAGCAGTACTTC
CDR3aa: CASSTTSYEQYF
v_gene: TRBV6-5
j_gene: TRBJ2-7
d_gene: -
abundance: -

CDR3nt: TGTGCCAGCAGCCCGCACCCGGGAAGCGAGGAGACCCAGTACTTC
CDR3aa: CASSPHPGSEETQYF
v_gene: TRBV9
j_gene: TRBJ2-5
d_gene: -
abundance: few

CDR3nt: TGTGCCAGCAGCTTGGATGCGGGCAGAATCGATGGCTACACCTTC
CDR3aa: CASSLDAGRIDGYTF
v_gene: TRBV5-6
j_gene: TRBJ1-2
d_gene: -
abundance: -

CDR3nt: TGTGCCAGCAGCTCCTTGGTGGGGGGTTCTGCTGGCCGAACTGAAGCTTTCTTT
CDR3aa: CASSSLVGGSAGRTEAFF
v_gene: TRBV7-8
j_gene: TRBJ1-1
d_gene: -
abundance: -

CDR3nt: TGTGCCTGGGGCCCCCTCCACACGCCGGAGCAGTTCTTC
CDR3aa: CAWGPLHTPEQFF
v_gene: TRBV30
j_gene: TRBJ2-1
d_gene: -
abundance: few

CDR3nt: TGTGCCAGCAGTGGACAGAGGATCTATGGCTACACCTTC
CDR3aa: CASSGQRIYGYTF
v_gene: TRBV6-1
j_gene: TRBJ1-2
d_gene: -
abundance: few

CDR3nt: TGTGCCAGCAGCACCCGGTACGGCTACACCTTC
CDR3aa: CASSTRYGYTF
v_gene: TRBV28
j_gene: TRBJ1-2
d_gene: -
abundance: -

CDR3nt: TGTGCCAGCAGCGGGGACAGGGTTGGCTATGGCTACACCTTC
CDR3aa: CASSGDRVGYGYTF
v_gene: TRBV5-4
j_gene: TRBJ1-2
d_gene: TRBD1
abundance: few

CDR3nt: TGTGCCATCAGTCCTCGGGGGGACGAGCAGTTCTTC
CDR3aa: CAISPRGDEQFF
v_gene: TRBV10-3
j_gene: TRBJ2-1
d_gene: TRBD2
abundance: once

CDR3nt: TGTGCCAGCAGTGCCAGATTAACGCAGAACACCGGGGAGCTGTTTTTT
CDR3aa: CASSARLTQNTGELFF
v_gene: TRBV2
j_gene: TRBJ2-2
d_gene: -
abundance: once

CDR3nt: TGTGCCATCAGTGTTAGGACAGAGAATTCACCCCTCCACTTT
CDR3aa: CAISVRTENSPLHF
v_gene: TRBV10-3
j_gene: TRBJ1-6
d_gene: -
abundance: -

CDR3nt: TGCAGCGTTGAGGGAGAGACTAGCGGGAAAGACCAAGAGACCCAGTACTTC
CDR3aa: CSVEGETSGKDQETQYF
v_gene: TRBV29-1
j_gene: TRBJ2-5
d_gene: TRBD2
abundance: -

CDR3nt: TGCAGCGTTGAGGGACAGGGAAGGATCGGAGCTTTCTTT
CDR3aa: CSVEGQGRIGAFF
v_gene: TRBV29-1
j_gene: TRBJ1-1
d_gene: TRBD1
abundance: once

CDR3nt: TGTGCCAGCAGCGCCACAGGGAACTACGAGCAGTACTTC
CDR3aa: CASSATGNYEQYF
v_gene: TRBV9
j_gene: TRBJ2-7
d_gene: -
abundance: few

CDR3nt: TGTGCCAGCAGCTTAGGGGGACTTCCAAACCCCTACGAGCAGTACTTC
CDR3aa: CASSLGGLPNPYEQYF
v_gene: TRBV7-2
j_gene: TRBJ2-7
d_gene: -
abundance: -

CDR3nt: TGTGCCACCATTCTAGCCGGAGCTAACTATGGCTACACCTTC
CDR3aa: CATILAGANYGYTF
v_gene: TRBV5-6
j_gene: TRBJ1-2
d_gene: -
abundance: few

CDR3nt: TGTGCCAGCAGTTCAGGGGGCTCGGAGACCCAGTACTTC
CDR3aa: CASSSGGSETQYF
v_gene: TRBV6-5
j_gene: TRBJ2-5
d_gene: TRBD1
abundance: -

CDR3nt: TGTGCCAGTAGGTTGAGCGGAAGCTCCTACAATGAGCAGTTCTTC
CDR3aa: CASRLSGSSYNEQFF
v_gene: TRBV19
j_gene: TRBJ2-1
d_gene: -
abundance: -

CDR3nt: TGTGCCAGCAGTCACAATGGGGGGGGTAATTCACCCCTCCACTTT
CDR3aa: CASSHNGGGNSPLHF
v_gene: TRBV6-1
j_gene: TRBJ1-6
d_gene: -
abundance: -

CDR3nt: TGTGCCATCAGCTTCACAGATACGCAGTATTTT
CDR3aa: CAISFTDTQYF
v_gene: TRBV10-3
j_gene: TRBJ2-3
d_gene: -
abundance: -

CDR3nt: TGCAGCGCTGGGGACAGCAACTATGGCTACACCTTC
CDR3aa: CSAGDSNYGYTF
v_gene: TRBV29-1
j_gene: TRBJ1-2
d_gene: TRBD1
abundance: -

CDR3nt: TGTGCCAGCAGTGGGGGGACTGGCCAAGAGACCCAGTACTTC
CDR3aa: CASSGGTGQETQYF
v_gene: TRBV6-6
j_gene: TRBJ2-5
d_gene: -
abundance: -

CDR3nt: TGTGCCAGCAAGGAGAACCCCTATGGCTACACCTTC
CDR3aa: CASKENPYGYTF
v_gene: TRBV6-1
j_gene: TRBJ1-2
d_gene: -
abundance: -

CDR3nt: TGTGCCTGGAGTGCAAACAGGGGGCGTGAAAAACTGTTTTTT
CDR3aa: CAWSANRGREKLFF
v_gene: TRBV30
j_gene: TRBJ1-4
d_gene: TRBD1
abundance: -

CDR3nt: TGTGCCAGCATTGGTAGCGGGGGGTTTAGCGGGGAGCTGTTTTTT
CDR3aa: CASIGSGGFSGELFF
v_gene: TRBV28
j_gene: TRBJ2-2
d_gene: TRBD2
abundance: -

CDR3nt: TGTGCCAGCAGTCCTCTCCCGGGACAGCCGAACACCGGGGAGCTGTTTTTT
CDR3aa: CASSPLPGQPNTGELFF
v_gene: TRBV27
j_gene: TRBJ2-2
d_gene: TRBD1
abundance: -

CDR3nt: TGTGCCAGCAGTTACTCCGGGGGAGCTAACTATGGCTACACCTTC
CDR3aa: CASSYSGGANYGYTF
v_gene: TRBV6-6
j_gene: TRBJ1-2
d_gene: -
abundance: -

CDR3nt: TGTGCCACCAGCCTGGGGGGGGGAAAAGGCTACACCTTC
CDR3aa: CATSLGGGKGYTF
v_gene: TRBV15
j_gene: TRBJ1-2
d_gene: -
abundance: -

CDR3nt: TGTGCCAGCAGCCGTGACAGGGATGGCTACACCTTC
CDR3aa: CASSRDRDGYTF
v_gene: TRBV7-9
j_gene: TRBJ1-2
d_gene: TRBD1
abundance: many

CDR3nt: TGCGCCAGCAGCTTCATCGGGGGGCTTTCCAACACAGATACGCAGTATTTT
CDR3aa: CASSFIGGLSNTDTQYF
v_gene: TRBV5-1
j_gene: TRBJ2-3
d_gene: -
abundance: -

CDR3nt: TGTGCCAGCAGCTTGCCCCCCAGAAACATTCAGTACTTC
CDR3aa: CASSLPPRNIQYF
v_gene: TRBV7-2
j_gene: TRBJ2-4
d_gene: -
abundance: few

CDR3nt: TGCGCCAGCAGCCAAGGACAGACTCCCTCCTACGAGCAGTACTTC
CDR3aa: CASSQGQTPSYEQYF
v_gene: TRBV4-1
j_gene: TRBJ2-7
d_gene: -
abundance: -

CDR3nt: TGCGCCAGCAGCACACAGGGGTCGAGCACCGGGGAGCTGTTTTTT
CDR3aa: CASSTQGSSTGELFF
v_gene: TRBV5-1
j_gene: TRBJ2-2
d_gene: TRBD1
abundance: -

CDR3nt: TGTGCCAGCAGCCTCAATCAGCCCCAGCATTTT
CDR3aa: CASSLNQPQHF
v_gene: TRBV6-1
j_gene: TRBJ1-5
d_gene: -
abundance: few

CDR3nt: TGTGCCAGTAGTATTCGGGGACTAGCATCCGATGAGCAGTTCTTC
CDR3aa: CASSIRGLASDEQFF
v_gene: TRBV19
j_gene: TRBJ2-1
d_gene: TRBD2
abundance: -

CDR3nt: TGTGCCAGCAGCTTAACGGGAGGACCCTATCTGAGTAACACCATATATTTT
CDR3aa: CASSLTGGPYLSNTIYF
v_gene: TRBV7-9
j_gene: TRBJ1-3
d_gene: -
abundance: -